This T cell receptor (beta chain) stems from a study of blood T cell repertoires in COVID-19. Across about two dozen US areas, participants ranged in age from about 18 to 100 years. Membership in each cohort depended on participant-reported clinical history. As processed by the authors: From reference gene primer amplification, estimates of nucleated cell counts were derived. Here immunoSEQ multiplex PCR was the method, and the copy in TCRdb shows in-frame clones only, minus some. The DNA gave D and trimming, while V, J and clone size come from that table. The repertoire holds roughly 200,000 clones, with 80% to 90% as singletons. V was trimmed by 2 bases and J by 0 bases, leaving 10 bases between them. Germline-derived CDR1 and CDR2 are SGHRS and YFSETQ. This CDR3 is built from 15 residues.

The specimen was PBMCs or T cells enriched from blood (not recorded which). The chain uses TRBV5-1 and TRBJ2-3, with D tentatively TRBD1 (6 bases). The source of this sequence is a man aged 25 to 40 who had recovered from COVID-19. The CDR3 bases are TGCGCCAGCAGCTTCTCAGGGGTGAGCACAGATACGCAGTATTTT. The encoded protein is CASSFSGVSTDTQYF.